This T cell receptor (beta chain) was recovered during a study of blood T cell repertoires in COVID-19. Overall study context: Italy, Spain and the United States were the sources of the convalescent and acute COVID-19 samples. Nucleic acid was either cDNA or gDNA, and it came from T cells, B-cell-depleted T cells, or PBMCs.

CDR3 length: 15 residues. V shed 5 bases, J shed 3 bases, and the junction held 4 bases outside the gene matches. Looked up from germline, CDR1 is SEHNR and CDR2 is FQNEAQ (reference sequence). Adults between roughly 18 and 100 years of age took part from 24 US areas. In Cohort 3, a recovered donor had either two negative PCRs, clearance, or symptom resolution. Sequencing used immunoSEQ multiplex PCR; TCRdb keeps in-frame clones, though not all of them. The sample shows approximately 160,000 clones, roughly 83% of them seen only once. The TCR sequence derives from a woman aged 45-65 years who had recovered from COVID-19. The V gene is TRBV7-9, the J gene TRBJ1-4; 9 bases fit TRBD1. Specimen: PBMCs or T cells enriched from blood (not recorded which). The CDR3 sequence: CASSHDRGANEKLFF. The CDR3 DNA sequence: TGTGCCAGCAGCCACGACAGGGGGGCTAATGAAAAACTGTTTTTT.